This T cell receptor beta chain was sequenced for a study of blood T cell repertoires in COVID-19. Study-wide background: COVID-19 samples from acute and convalescent phases originated in the United States, Italy and Spain. The analysed material was cDNA or gDNA that came from T cells, B-cell-depleted T cells, or PBMCs.

Methods used by the authors: Amplification of reference gene primers was used by the study to estimate nucleated cell counts. Some clones are missing from TCRdb's copy, which holds only in-frame ones; the method was immunoSEQ multiplex PCR. Clone size and V and J calls were adopted from that table, with D and trimming inferred from the DNA. The table shows 85,000 to 100,000 clones, with 72% occurring only once. Germline assignment: CDR1 GTSNPN and CDR2 SVGIG (reference sequence). V gave up 5 bases and J gave up 8 bases, with 18 bases separating them. The CDR3 totals 14 residues. The chain is built from TRBV30 and TRBJ1-4, with D uncertain. The sample taken for sequencing was peripheral blood. The source is an older woman in a cohort sampled during active or convalescent COVID-19. The CDR3 region is CAWSTGGRLEKLFF. The DNA for the CDR3 is TGTGCCTGGTCAACGGGAGGGAGGTTGGAAAAACTGTTTTTT. Using reference TRBV30 and TRBJ1-4 for the parts outside the CDR3, the full variable domain is SQTIHQWPATLVQPVGSPLSLECTVEGTSNPNLYWYRQAAGRGLQLLFYSVGIGQISSEVPQNLSASRPQDRQFILSSKKLLLSDSGFYLCAWSTGGRLEKLFFGSGTQLSVL.